A single sample gave rise to the 30 T cell receptor beta chains below, sequenced in a study of T cells in Graves' hyperthyroidism and ophthalmopathy. Using RNA transcripts as the source, TCR beta CDR3 regions were amplified. TCR CDR3 underwent first-round RT-PCR with the HTBI primer set. From the multiplex PCR reads, TCRdb called clonotypes with MiXCR, one entry per CDR3 protein. Here the sample spans hundreds of thousands of distinct CDR3 sequences, roughly 15% being singletons. The sequenced material came from blood. The source of these receptors is a woman aged 18 to 35 with Graves' hyperthyroidism.

Ten or more counts support this clonotype. The chain recombines TRBV3-1 with TRBJ1-1, with D perhaps TRBD1 (5 bases). The CDR3 consists of 12 residues. V was clipped by 3 bases and J by 6 bases, with 8 bases between them. In germline, CDR1 is LGHDT, CDR2 YNNKEL (reference sequence). The CDR3 sequence: CASSHRGSEAFF. CDR3 coding DNA: TGTGCCAGCAGCCATAGGGGATCTGAAGCTTTCTTT.

The sample holds many counts of this clonotype. The chain carries TRBV6-1 and TRBJ1-1; weak D call: TRBD1 (5 bases). The ends were cut back, 5 bases at V and 1 base at J, with 14 bases in the middle. This CDR3 contains 15 residues. The germline V gene has CDR1 MNHNS and CDR2 SASEGT. The CDR3 DNA follows: TGTGCCAGCAGTTCCAACCATCAGGGGAACACTGAAGCTTTCTTT. Its protein is CASSSNHQGNTEAFF.

In this sample, this clonotype turned up many times. This chain joins TRBV20-1 and TRBJ2-7; 9 bases are a match to TRBD2. The V and J ends lost 6 bases and 2 bases, in that order; junction bases with no gene match: 8. The CDR3 is 14 amino acids. The germline V gene has CDR1 DFQATT and CDR2 SNEGSKA (reference sequence). The CDR3 region is CSARERGVTYEQYF. CDR3 DNA sequence: TGCAGTGCGAGGGAGCGGGGGGTTACCTACGAGCAGTACTTC.

This clonotype was seen many times. V and J are TRBV27 and TRBJ1-1, with 10 bases that match TRBD1. The CDR3 sequence is 17 residues long. V was clipped by 1 base and J by 5 bases; unmatched bases: 10. Per the germline V gene, CDR1 is MNHEY and CDR2 is SMNVEV (reference sequence). The CDR3 reads CASSLFFDRGPETEAFF. DNA of the CDR3: TGTGCCAGCAGTTTATTTTTTGACAGGGGGCCGGAGACTGAAGCTTTCTTT.

The rearrangement uses TRBV4-3 and TRBJ1-1; possible D gene TRBD1, 5 bases. The V end was cut by 1 base, the J end by 7 bases, with 13 bases between. Germline V gene sequence: CDR1 LGHNA, CDR2 YSLEER. This CDR3 spans 14 amino acids. In DNA, the CDR3 is TGCGCCAGCAGCCAAGTAAGAACAGGCCATGAAGCTTTCTTT. It encodes CASSQVRTGHEAFF.

The table lists this clonotype with many counts. V usage is TRBV28 and J usage is TRBJ2-1; tentatively, D is TRBD2 (6 bases). Germline loops: CDR1 MDHEN, CDR2 SYDVKM. Trimming took off 3 bases at V and 9 bases at J, with 12 bases between the two ends. This CDR3 spans 13 amino acids. The CDR3 protein is CASSFRYGSEQFF. CDR3 in DNA: TGTGCCAGCAGTTTTAGATACGGGAGTGAGCAGTTCTTC. Full variable domain (outside the CDR3, taken from reference TRBV28 and TRBJ2-1): DVKVTQSSRYLVKRTGEKVFLECVQDMDHENMFWYRQDPGLGLRLIYFSYDVKMKEKGDIPEGYSVSREKKERFSLILESASTNQTSMYLCASSFRYGSEQFFGPGTRLTVL.

The CDR3 sequence: CASSDRFGNEKLFF. The DNA of the CDR3 is TGTGCCAGTAGTGACAGATTTGGTAATGAAAAACTGTTTTTT. The chain is built from TRBV19 and TRBJ1-4, with a possible D match to TRBD1 (5 bases). Germline lookup yields CDR1 LNHDA and CDR2 SQIVND (reference sequence). This CDR3 region has 14 residues. Trimming took 5 bases from V and 4 from J, leaving 11 bases between them.

This clonotype was seen many times. The CDR3 sequence: CASSEGLAAYNEQFF. The DNA of the CDR3 is TGTGCCAGCAGTGAAGGTCTAGCGGCCTACAATGAGCAGTTCTTC. The chain is built from TRBV2 and TRBJ2-1; 7 bases fit TRBD2. Germline V gives CDR1 SNHLY, CDR2 FYNNEI. V shed 1 base, J shed 2 bases, and the junction held 2 bases outside the gene matches. CDR3 length equals 15 residues.

This clonotype was seen repeatedly, ten times or more. V usage is TRBV6-1 and J usage is TRBJ2-7, with D perhaps TRBD2 (5 bases). Germline lookup yields CDR1 MNHNS and CDR2 SASEGT. The CDR3 is 15 amino acids. With 6 bases removed from V and 0 bases from J, the gap between germline ends came to 15 bases. The CDR3 DNA is TGTGCCAGCAGGCCTATAGACTACAGCTCCTACGAGCAGTACTTC. Its translation is CASRPIDYSSYEQYF.

This clonotype was recorded at least ten times. The chain carries TRBV2 and TRBJ2-7; a weak D match, TRBD1 (5 bases). The V and J ends lost 8 bases and 5 bases respectively, with 13 bases between them. There are 12 residues in the CDR3. CDR1 is SNHLY and CDR2 is FYNNEI in the germline V gene. In DNA, the CDR3 is TGTGCCAGCTTCGGCAGGGTCCACGAGCAGTACTTC. Protein sequence: CASFGRVHEQYF.

This clonotype was observed a few times. The CDR3 DNA reads as TGTGCCAGCTCACCACCCAGTAGCGCTCTAGATACGCAGTATTTT. Its protein is CASSPPSSALDTQYF. The chain links TRBV18 to TRBJ2-3; perhaps TRBD2 as D (5 bases). The CDR3 is 15 residues long. The germline V gene has CDR1 KGHSH and CDR2 LQKENI. Trimming cost V 0 bases and J 5 bases, with 12 bases left between them.

This clonotype was counted only a few times. The rearrangement uses TRBV12-3 or TRBV12-4 and TRBJ1-6; D is undetermined. V was pared by 3 bases and J by 8 bases, with 17 bases between. The CDR3 is 16 amino acids. In DNA form, the CDR3 reads TGTGCCAGCAGTTTGCTGGAGGGATGGCGTTATTCACCCCTCCACTTT. It codes for CASSLLEGWRYSPLHF.

There are a few counts of this clonotype. This chain uses TRBV28 with TRBJ2-1; 11 positions match TRBD2. This CDR3 has 14 amino acids. V shed 8 bases, J shed 9 bases, and the junction held 9 bases outside the gene matches. Looked up from germline, CDR1 is MDHEN and CDR2 is SYDVKM. Written as DNA, the CDR3 is TGTGCCAGCCACACGACTAGCGGGATTACTGAGCAGTTCTTC. This translates into CASHTTSGITEQFF.

The chain is built from TRBV4-1 and TRBJ2-2; unclear D gene. V was shortened by 0 bases and J by 4 bases, with 6 bases between the two germline ends. This CDR3 has 14 amino acids. The germline V gene encodes CDR1 MGHRA and CDR2 YSYEKL. CDR3 nucleotide sequence: TGCGCCAGCAGCCAAGATCCGGCCACCGGGGAGCTGTTTTTT. Translated, it gives CASSQDPATGELFF.

In DNA, the CDR3 is TGTGCCAGCAGCCAATCCTTCGACAGGGCCTACAATGAGCAGTTCTTC. Encoded protein: CASSQSFDRAYNEQFF. The chain has TRBV4-2 and TRBJ2-1; 7 bases agree with TRBD1. V dropped 2 bases and J dropped 2; count of bases not matched to a gene: 6. Germline lookup yields CDR1 LGHNA and CDR2 YNFKEQ. The CDR3 loop spans 16 amino acids.

A note on this clonotype: At one of its ends the junction is not consistent with the germline gene, which may arise from a read error. The chain employs TRBV6-1 and TRBJ1-4, with 10 positions matching TRBD1. In germline, CDR1 is MNHNS, CDR2 SASEGT. This CDR3 spans 15 amino acids. The CDR3 region is CASSGPGQGIEKLSF. The CDR3 coding sequence is TGTGCCAGCAGTGGGCCGGGACAGGGGATAGAAAAACTGTCTTTT.

This clonotype was seen ten or more times. The rearrangement joins TRBV28 to TRBJ1-2; 9 bases map to TRBD1. The length of the CDR3 is 16 residues. V shed 6 bases and J 5 bases; nucleotides not matched to a gene: 13. Looked up from germline, CDR1 is MDHEN and CDR2 is SYDVKM. Here the CDR3 reads CASRTPPGQGFYGYTF. The CDR3 nucleotides are TGTGCCAGCAGGACTCCTCCGGGACAGGGATTTTATGGCTACACCTTC.

This chain connects TRBV7-3 to TRBJ2-3; a weak D match, TRBD2 (6 bases). Deletions cut 5 bases from V and 0 bases from J, with 15 bases between. The CDR3 spans 16 residues. From germline, CDR1 is SGHTA and CDR2 FQGTGA. As DNA, the CDR3 is TGTGCCAGCAGCCGCTACGGCGGGATGAGCACAGATACGCAGTATTTT. Its protein product is CASSRYGGMSTDTQYF. Filled out from reference TRBV7-3 and TRBJ2-3, the complete variable domain reads GAGVSQTPSNKVTEKGKYVELRCDPISGHTALYWYRQSLGQGPEFLIYFQGTGAADDSGLPNDRFFAVRPEGSVSTLKIQRTERGDSAVYLCASSRYGGMSTDTQYFGPGTRLTVL.

This clonotype has a count of ten or more. CDR3 coding DNA: TGTGCCAGCCGGGCCGGGGCGGGACCGAATGAGCAGTTCTTC. Translated, it gives CASRAGAGPNEQFF. The V and J genes are TRBV2 and TRBJ2-1; D possibly corresponds to TRBD2 (6 bases). Germline V CDR1 and CDR2: SNHLY, FYNNEI. The CDR3 sequence is 14 residues long. Trimming took 8 bases from V and 7 from J, leaving 18 bases between them.

This clonotype was detected ten times or more. The chain combines TRBV6-6 with TRBJ1-1, with TRBD1 matching over 7 bases. The CDR3 has 17 residues. The germline V gene encodes CDR1 MNHNY and CDR2 SVGAGI (reference sequence). V dropped 2 bases and J dropped 5; count of bases not matched to a gene: 14. CDR3 residues: CASSYTKRGRGWTEAFF. As DNA, the CDR3 is TGTGCCAGCAGTTACACGAAGAGGGGGCGCGGGTGGACTGAAGCTTTCTTT.

This clonotype was seen at least ten times. The V gene is TRBV28, the J gene TRBJ2-3; D possibly corresponds to TRBD1 (7 bases). This CDR3 contains 19 residues. CDR1 and CDR2 from the germline V gene are MDHEN and SYDVKM. Trimming left V 2 bases short and J 1 base short, with 22 bases between. The CDR3 loop reads CASSLRGIDREDGTDTQYF. For the CDR3, the DNA is TGTGCCAGCAGTTTAAGGGGGATTGACAGGGAGGACGGCACAGATACGCAGTATTTT.

This clonotype showed up many times. The chain uses TRBV30 and TRBJ1-2, with D perhaps matching TRBD1 (5 bases). The CDR3 totals 14 residues. Germline CDR1 GTSNPN, CDR2 SVGIG (reference sequence). The ends were cut back, 5 bases at V and 5 bases at J, with 18 bases in the middle. This CDR3 reads CAWVNSGALYGYTF. For the CDR3, the DNA is TGTGCCTGGGTAAACTCCGGGGCCTTATATGGCTACACCTTC.

This sequence joins TRBV4-1 and TRBJ2-7; 14 nucleotides match TRBD2. Germline CDR1 MGHRA, CDR2 YSYEKL. Germline trimming cut 7 bases from V and 3 bases from J; bases unmatched to any gene: 5. This CDR3 is built from 15 residues. The CDR3: CASTRLAGGGYEQYF. DNA for the CDR3: TGCGCCAGCACCCGACTAGCGGGAGGGGGCTACGAGCAGTACTTC.

Ten or more counts support this clonotype. V gene TRBV7-9 combines with J gene TRBJ1-1; 7 nucleotides align to TRBD1. Germline assignment: CDR1 SEHNR and CDR2 FQNEAQ (reference sequence). The CDR3 is made up of 18 amino acids. Trimming removed 3 bases from V and 2 bases from J; junction bases left unmatched: 15. CDR3 in DNA: TGTGCCAGCAGCTTCAGACTAACTCGGGACAGTTCTAACACTGAAGCTTTCTTT. Translating gives CASSFRLTRDSSNTEAFF.

Ten or more counts support this clonotype. This sequence joins TRBV5-5 and TRBJ2-1, with D tentatively TRBD2 (5 bases). Germline CDR1 and CDR2: SGHKS and YYEKEE (reference sequence). The germline V and J ends were trimmed by 3 bases and 4 bases, with 11 bases remaining between them. This CDR3 has 14 amino acids. The CDR3, as DNA: TGTGCCAGCAGCTATAGGGAGAGGTACAATGAGCAGTTCTTC. It encodes CASSYRERYNEQFF.

Only a few counts were recorded for this clonotype. V usage is TRBV7-3 and J usage is TRBJ1-2, with no clear D. V lost 4 bases and J 3 bases, leaving 12 bases between the germline ends. There are 14 residues in the CDR3. From germline, CDR1 is SGHTA and CDR2 FQGTGA. The CDR3 DNA follows: TGTGCCAGCAGCTCCATGGCGGGAGACTATGGCTACACCTTC. Amino acid sequence: CASSSMAGDYGYTF. Together with reference TRBV7-3 and TRBJ1-2, the CDR3 gives the full variable domain: GAGVSQTPSNKVTEKGKYVELRCDPISGHTALYWYRQSLGQGPEFLIYFQGTGAADDSGLPNDRFFAVRPEGSVSTLKIQRTERGDSAVYLCASSSMAGDYGYTFGSGTRLTVV.

This clonotype has ten or more counts. V usage is TRBV30 and J usage is TRBJ2-1, with TRBD2 matching over 14 bases. Germline trimming cut 3 bases from V and 2 bases from J; bases unmatched to any gene: 6. Germline V CDR1 and CDR2: GTSNPN, SVGIG (reference sequence). The CDR3 consists of 17 residues. The CDR3, as DNA: TGTGCCTGGAGCCCACGGACTAGCGGGAGGACCTACAATGAGCAGTTCTTC. Protein sequence: CAWSPRTSGRTYNEQFF.

This clonotype was detected ten times or more. The chain combines TRBV18 with TRBJ2-3; no reliable D call. Trimming removed 8 bases from V and 4 bases from J, with 4 bases in between. The CDR3 loop spans 10 amino acids. Germline lookup yields CDR1 KGHSH and CDR2 LQKENI. The CDR3 loop is CASASDTQYF. The CDR3, as DNA: TGTGCCAGCGCGTCAGATACGCAGTATTTT.

This clonotype was observed a few times. At one of its ends the junction is not consistent with the germline gene, which may arise from a read error. The rearrangement uses TRBV9 and TRBJ2-2, with D tentatively TRBD2 (6 bases). The CDR3 length is 14 residues. Germline loops: CDR1 SGDLS, CDR2 YYNGEE. CDR3 sequence (DNA): TGTGCCAGCTCCAGGGTCTCGAACACCGGGGGGCTGTTTTTT. It encodes CASSRVSNTGGLFF.

This clonotype has a count of ten or more. V and J are TRBV15 and TRBJ2-1, with 10 bases that match TRBD2. The CDR3 spans 16 residues. Germline loops: CDR1 LNHNV, CDR2 YYDKDF (reference sequence). J gave up 5 bases and V 0 bases, and 4 bases lay outside the gene matches. CDR3 bases: TGTGCCACCAGCAGAGATCTAGCGGGAGACGACAATGAGCAGTTCTTC. Translating gives CATSRDLAGDDNEQFF.